This T cell receptor beta chain was found in a study of vaccination and CD4 T cells after COVID-19. About the study: Sampling after COVID took place at a median of 101 days (range 35 to 161) following diagnosis. Overlapping peptides of the spike proteins of SARS-CoV-2, HCoV-NL63, HCoV-OC43 and HCoV-229E were used for cell stimulation.

As for treatment: roughly 11-day PBMC culture with coronavirus spike peptide pools or control peptides (ViraFEST assay). CD4+ T lymphocytes from the unexposed donor were collected before the COVID-19 pandemic (2011-2018). By negative selection, CD4+ T cells were isolated once culture had run for around ten days. This CDR3 region has 13 residues. Germline CDR1 reads DFQATT; CDR2 reads SNEGSKA (reference sequence). The ends were cut back, 3 bases at V and 6 bases at J, with 13 bases in the middle. Concerning this clonotype: As yet, its antigen is unknown.

Cultured CD4+ T cells had their DNA profiled by the Oncomine TCR Beta short-read assay. The authors extracted genomic DNA from cultured CD4+ T cells. Each CDR3 protein gets one entry after TCRdb re-called the PCR reads with MiXCR. The sample shows 6,500 to 8,000 distinct CDR3 sequences, under 45% of them seen only once. Material: CD4+ T cells from blood, cultured in vitro. V is TRBV20-1 and J is TRBJ2-3; D perhaps matches TRBD1 (6 bases). The sequence came from a human donor in good health. CDR3 residues: CSASSPRGDTQYF. DNA for the CDR3: TGCAGTGCTAGCTCCCCGAGGGGGGATACGCAGTATTTT.